This T cell receptor beta chain emerged from a study of CD8 T cells in ankylosing spondylitis. Making the TCR beta libraries involved quantitative 5'-RACE with molecular barcodes. Each CDR3 protein is one row after TCRdb ran MiXCR on the 5' RACE reads. The sample lists 100,000 to 150,000 distinct CDR3 sequences, about an eighth occurring once. At least ten counts were recorded for this clonotype. Its antigen is as yet unknown. Study conclusions and caveats: The authors found the disease-linked clones to be CD8+ and relatively rare in peripheral blood. Made up of eight highly homologous variants, a TCR beta motif appeared characteristic of ankylosing spondylitis blood. In the blood and synovial fluid of reactive arthritis, some motif variants had been previously reported.

The CDR3 consists of 16 residues. The junction had 10 bases not matched to a gene; V was cut back by 2 bases and J by 8 bases. The sequenced sample was blood, either unsorted or a sorted T cell fraction (not recorded which). The sequence came from a female donor with ankylosing spondylitis or in good health (not recorded which). The V call is TRBV12-3 or TRBV12-4, the J call TRBJ2-1; TRBD2 matches at 9 bases. DNA for the CDR3: TGTGCCAGCAGTTTACTCGGGGCGGGGGGGCCCCATGAGCAGTTCTTC. The encoded protein is CASSLLGAGGPHEQFF.